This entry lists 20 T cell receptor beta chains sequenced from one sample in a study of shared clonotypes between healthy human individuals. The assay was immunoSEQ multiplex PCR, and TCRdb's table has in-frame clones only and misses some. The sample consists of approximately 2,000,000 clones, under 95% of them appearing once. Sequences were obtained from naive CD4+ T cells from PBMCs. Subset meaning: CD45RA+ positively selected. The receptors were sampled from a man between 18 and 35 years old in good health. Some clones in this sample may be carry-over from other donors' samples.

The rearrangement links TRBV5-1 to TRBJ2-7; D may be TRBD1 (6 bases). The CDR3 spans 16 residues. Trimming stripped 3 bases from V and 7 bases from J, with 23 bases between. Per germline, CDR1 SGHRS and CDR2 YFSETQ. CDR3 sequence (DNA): TGCGCCAGCAGCTCAACAGGGAGCTCTCAAGGCGGAGAGCAGTACTTC. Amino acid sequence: CASSSTGSSQGGEQYF. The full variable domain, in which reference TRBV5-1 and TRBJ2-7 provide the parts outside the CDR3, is KAGVTQTPRYLIKTRGQQVTLSCSPISGHRSVSWYQQTPGQGLQFLFEYFSETQRNKGNFPGRFSGRQFSNSRSEMNVSTLELGDSALYLCASSSTGSSQGGEQYFGPGTRLTVT.

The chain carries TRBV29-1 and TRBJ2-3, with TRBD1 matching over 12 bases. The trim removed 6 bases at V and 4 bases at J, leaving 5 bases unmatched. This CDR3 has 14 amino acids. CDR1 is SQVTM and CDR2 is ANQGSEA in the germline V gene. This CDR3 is CSVAGTGGSDTQYF. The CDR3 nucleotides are TGCAGCGTCGCCGGGACAGGGGGCTCAGATACGCAGTATTTT.

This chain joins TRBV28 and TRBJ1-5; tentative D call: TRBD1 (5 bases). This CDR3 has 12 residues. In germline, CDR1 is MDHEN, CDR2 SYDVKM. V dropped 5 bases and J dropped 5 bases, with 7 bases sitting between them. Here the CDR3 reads CASSVQDQPQHF. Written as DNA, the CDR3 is TGTGCCAGCAGTGTACAGGATCAGCCCCAGCATTTT.

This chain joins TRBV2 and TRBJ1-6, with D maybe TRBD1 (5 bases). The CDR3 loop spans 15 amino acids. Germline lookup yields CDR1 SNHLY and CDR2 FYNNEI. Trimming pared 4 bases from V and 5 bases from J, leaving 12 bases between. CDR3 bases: TGTGCCAGCAGTGCGCTTTGGGGGAATAATTCACCCCTCCACTTT. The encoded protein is CASSALWGNNSPLHF.

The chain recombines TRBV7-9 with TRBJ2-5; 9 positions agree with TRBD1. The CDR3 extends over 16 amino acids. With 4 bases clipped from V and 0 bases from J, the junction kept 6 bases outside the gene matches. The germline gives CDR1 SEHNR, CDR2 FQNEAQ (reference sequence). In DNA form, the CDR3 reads TGTGCCAGCAGCTCGTTGACAGGGGGGTACCAAGAGACCCAGTACTTC. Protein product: CASSSLTGGYQETQYF.

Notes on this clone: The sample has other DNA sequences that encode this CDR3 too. The CDR3 reads CASSPGTSGNTIYF. The DNA for the CDR3 is TGTGCCAGCTCACCAGGCACCTCTGGAAACACCATATATTTT. V and J are TRBV18 and TRBJ1-3; the D is unclear. Germline CDR1 and CDR2: KGHSH and LQKENI. Trimming pared 2 bases from V and 0 bases from J, leaving 5 bases between. The CDR3 length is 14 residues.

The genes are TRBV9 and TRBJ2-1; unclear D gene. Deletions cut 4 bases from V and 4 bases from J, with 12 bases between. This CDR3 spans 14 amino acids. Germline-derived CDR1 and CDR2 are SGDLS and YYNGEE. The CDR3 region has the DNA TGTGCCAGCAGCCCTCAGGACCAGTACAATGAGCAGTTCTTC. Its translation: CASSPQDQYNEQFF.

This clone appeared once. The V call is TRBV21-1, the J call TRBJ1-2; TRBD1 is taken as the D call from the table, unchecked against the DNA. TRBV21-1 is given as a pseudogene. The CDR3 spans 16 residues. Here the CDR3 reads CASSYIGTGSDYGYTF. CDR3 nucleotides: TGTGCCAGCAGCTACATCGGCACAGGTTCCGATTATGGCTACACCTTC.

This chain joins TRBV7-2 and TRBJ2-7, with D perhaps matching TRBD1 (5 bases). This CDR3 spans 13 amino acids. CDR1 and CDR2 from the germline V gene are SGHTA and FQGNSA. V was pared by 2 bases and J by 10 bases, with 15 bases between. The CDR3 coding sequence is TGTGCCAGCAGCTTATTAGGGCAGGGCGAACAGTACTTC. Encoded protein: CASSLLGQGEQYF.

The chain's CDR3 is CAWSVHPWSNEQFF. The CDR3 DNA reads as TGTGCCTGGAGTGTACATCCCTGGTCAAATGAGCAGTTCTTC. This chain links TRBV30 with TRBJ2-1; D is unclear. CDR1 GTSNPN and CDR2 SVGIG come from the germline V gene (reference sequence). There are 14 residues in the CDR3. The V end was cut by 0 bases, the J end by 7 bases, with 13 bases between.

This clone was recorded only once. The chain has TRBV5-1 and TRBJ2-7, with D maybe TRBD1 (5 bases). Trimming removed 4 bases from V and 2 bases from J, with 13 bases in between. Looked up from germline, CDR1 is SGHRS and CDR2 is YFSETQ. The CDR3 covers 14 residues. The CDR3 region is CASSPRTPTYEQYF. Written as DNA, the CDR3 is TGCGCCAGCAGCCCGAGGACACCGACCTACGAGCAGTACTTC.

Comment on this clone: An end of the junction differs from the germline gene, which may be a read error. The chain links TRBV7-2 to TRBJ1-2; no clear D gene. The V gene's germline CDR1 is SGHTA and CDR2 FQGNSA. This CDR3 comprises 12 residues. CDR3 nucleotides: TGTGCCAGCAGCTTAGAGGACGGGGAGTGTCCCTTC. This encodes CASSLEDGECPF.

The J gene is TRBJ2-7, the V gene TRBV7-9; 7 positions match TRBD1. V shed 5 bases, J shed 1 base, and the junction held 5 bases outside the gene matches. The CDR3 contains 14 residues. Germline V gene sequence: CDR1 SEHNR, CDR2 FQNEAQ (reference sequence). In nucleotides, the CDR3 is TGTGCCAGCAGCGCGAGGGACAGTTCCTACGAGCAGTACTTC. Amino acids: CASSARDSSYEQYF. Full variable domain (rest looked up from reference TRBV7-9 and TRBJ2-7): DTGVSQNPRHKITKRGQNVTFRCDPISEHNRLYWYRQTLGQGPEFLTYFQNEAQLEKSRLLSDRFSAERPKGSFSTLEIQRTEQGDSAMYLCASSARDSSYEQYFGPGTRLTVT.

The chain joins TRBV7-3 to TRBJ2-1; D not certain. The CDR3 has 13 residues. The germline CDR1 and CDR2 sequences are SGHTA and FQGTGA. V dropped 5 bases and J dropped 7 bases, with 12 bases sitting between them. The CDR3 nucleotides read TGTGCCAGCAGCCTCCAGTGGTCGAATGAGCAGTTCTTC. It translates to CASSLQWSNEQFF.

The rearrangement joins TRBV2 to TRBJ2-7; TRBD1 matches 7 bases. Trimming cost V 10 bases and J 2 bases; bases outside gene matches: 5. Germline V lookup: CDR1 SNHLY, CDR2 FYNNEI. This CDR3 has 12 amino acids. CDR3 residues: CAKPGQTYEQYF. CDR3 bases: TGTGCCAAACCGGGACAGACCTACGAGCAGTACTTC.

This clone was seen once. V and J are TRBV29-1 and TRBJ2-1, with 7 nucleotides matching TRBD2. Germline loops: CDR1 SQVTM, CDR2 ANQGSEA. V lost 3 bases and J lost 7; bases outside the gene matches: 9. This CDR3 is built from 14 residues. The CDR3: CSVDGGSPLNEQFF. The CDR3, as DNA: TGCAGCGTTGACGGCGGGAGCCCTTTAAATGAGCAGTTCTTC.

Written as DNA, the CDR3 is TGTGCCAGCAGCCCTTCCGGGACAGGAAGCTACGAGCAGTACTTC. As protein: CASSPSGTGSYEQYF. The chain joins TRBV11-3 to TRBJ2-7; 8 bases fit TRBD1. Germline values: CDR1 SGHNT, CDR2 YENEEA. J lost 3 bases, V lost 5 bases, and 9 bases had no gene match. This CDR3 has 15 amino acids.

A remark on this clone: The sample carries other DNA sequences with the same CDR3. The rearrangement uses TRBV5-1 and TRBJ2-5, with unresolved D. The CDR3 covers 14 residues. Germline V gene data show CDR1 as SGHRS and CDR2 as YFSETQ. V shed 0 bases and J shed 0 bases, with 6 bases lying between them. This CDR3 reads CASSLGGDQETQYF. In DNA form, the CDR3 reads TGCGCCAGCAGCTTGGGTGGAGACCAAGAGACCCAGTACTTC.

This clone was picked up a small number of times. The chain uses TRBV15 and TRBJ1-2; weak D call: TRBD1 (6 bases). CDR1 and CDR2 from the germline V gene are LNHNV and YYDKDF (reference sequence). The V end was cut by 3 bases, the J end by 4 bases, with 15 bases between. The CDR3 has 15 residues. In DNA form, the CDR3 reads TGTGCCACCAGCAGGGATTCACAGGGATCCTATGGCTACACCTTC. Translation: CATSRDSQGSYGYTF.

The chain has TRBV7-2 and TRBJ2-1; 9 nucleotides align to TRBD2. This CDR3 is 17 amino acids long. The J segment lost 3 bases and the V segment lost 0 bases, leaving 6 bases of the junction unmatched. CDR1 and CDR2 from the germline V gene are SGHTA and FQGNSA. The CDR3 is CASSLASRSGSYNEQFF. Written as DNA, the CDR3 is TGTGCCAGCAGCTTAGCTAGTCGTAGCGGGAGCTACAATGAGCAGTTCTTC.